This T cell receptor (beta chain) was identified during a study of STAT5B mutations in CD4+ large granular lymphocyte leukemia. Sequencing was performed with immunoSEQ multiplex PCR; in TCRdb, only in-frame clones are kept and a portion is missing. The sample carries some 35,000 clones, roughly 88% recorded once. CDR3 size: 14 residues. The germline V gene has CDR1 MNHEY and CDR2 SVGAGI. Trimming stripped 6 bases from V and 2 bases from J, with 11 bases between. This clone was picked up one time. Material for sequencing was CD4+ T cells from blood buffy coats. The origin of this receptor is a human donor in good health. The chain combines TRBV6-5 with TRBJ1-5; D not resolved. CDR3 in DNA: TGTGCCAGCAGGGCCCCCTTTCGCAATCAGCCCCAGCATTTT. Translated, it gives CASRAPFRNQPQHF.